The rows below give T cell receptor beta chains drawn from one sample of a study of shared clonotypes between healthy human individuals. Repertoires were generated with immunoSEQ multiplex PCR, while TCRdb's copy carries only in-frame clones and drops some. The profile shows over a million clones, approximately 72% of them singletons. Sample: memory CD4+ T cells sorted from blood. The receptor set was obtained from a man in his late teens or twenties in good health. Each CDR3 is given without its conserved first and last residue. Each record gives: V gene, J gene, CDR3 protein.

v_call: TRBV2
j_call: TRBJ2-7
cdr3_aa: ASSVTGTSGGFYEQY

v_call: TRBV9
j_call: TRBJ1-3
cdr3_aa: ASSNRDRASGNTIY

v_call: TRBV14
j_call: TRBJ1-6
cdr3_aa: ASSLETGIFSSSSYNSPLH

v_call: TRBV18
j_call: TRBJ1-2
cdr3_aa: ASSPERGGSYT

v_call: TRBV5-1
j_call: TRBJ1-4
cdr3_aa: ASSFGTPSTNEKLF

v_call: TRBV6-1
j_call: TRBJ2-5
cdr3_aa: ATQTGSSAQY

v_call: TRBV2
j_call: TRBJ2-2
cdr3_aa: ASRGGTGLTGELF

v_call: TRBV6-1
j_call: TRBJ1-3
cdr3_aa: ASRPQGTGNTIY

v_call: TRBV6-5
j_call: TRBJ1-2
cdr3_aa: ASSYSGTGADYGYT

v_call: TRBV6-1
j_call: TRBJ1-2
cdr3_aa: ASSEYEGMGYGYT

v_call: TRBV11-2
j_call: TRBJ2-5
cdr3_aa: ASTFSETQY

v_call: TRBV7-3
j_call: TRBJ2-1
cdr3_aa: ASSLTGGIDEQF

v_call: TRBV19
j_call: TRBJ1-1
cdr3_aa: ASSIRENTEAF

v_call: TRBV19
j_call: TRBJ2-5
cdr3_aa: ASRKRAGGPGETQY

v_call: TRBV14
j_call: TRBJ2-7
cdr3_aa: ASSRREGEQY

v_call: TRBV5-6
j_call: TRBJ1-2
cdr3_aa: ASSLGDGGYT

v_call: TRBV6-1
j_call: TRBJ1-6
cdr3_aa: ASGGSPLH

v_call: TRBV5-4
j_call: TRBJ1-1
cdr3_aa: ASSLETGANTEAF

v_call: TRBV10-3
j_call: TRBJ1-2
cdr3_aa: AIRWEGDYGYT

v_call: TRBV7-9
j_call: TRBJ2-5
cdr3_aa: ASSLEGLPQETQY

v_call: TRBV9
j_call: TRBJ1-2
cdr3_aa: ASSVGTGTVYGYT

v_call: TRBV28
j_call: TRBJ2-7
cdr3_aa: ASSRLAGTYEQY

v_call: TRBV5-1
j_call: TRBJ2-1
cdr3_aa: ASSLSGNSYNEQF

v_call: TRBV27
j_call: TRBJ2-7
cdr3_aa: ASSLWGRGNSPPYEQY

v_call: TRBV30
j_call: TRBJ2-7
cdr3_aa: AWKTGHEQY

v_call: TRBV7-2
j_call: TRBJ1-1
cdr3_aa: ASRGRTGNTEAF

v_call: TRBV9
j_call: TRBJ2-3
cdr3_aa: ASSPGYPPADTQY

v_call: TRBV6-6
j_call: TRBJ1-5
cdr3_aa: ASKGTEGGFQPQH

v_call: TRBV7-2
j_call: TRBJ2-2
cdr3_aa: ASSLQTNTGELF

v_call: TRBV15
j_call: TRBJ2-7
cdr3_aa: ATSKGGVDSYEQY

v_call: TRBV29-1
j_call: TRBJ1-1
cdr3_aa: SLGGGLEAF

v_call: TRBV4-1
j_call: TRBJ1-4
cdr3_aa: ASSQDRAIREKLF

v_call: TRBV7-9
j_call: TRBJ2-3
cdr3_aa: ASSLARERNTQY